Below, 23 T cell receptor beta chains from the same sample are listed, as sequenced in a study of T cells after yellow fever vaccination. MiXCR was run by TCRdb on the 5' RACE reads, yielding one entry per CDR3 protein. The data contain 200,000 to 300,000 distinct CDR3 sequences, roughly 4% of them singletons. The sequenced sample was PBMCs, obtained 15 days after the yellow fever booster vaccination. All receptors come from a young man who received the YFV17D yellow fever vaccine.

Regarding this clonotype: This may be a read error, as it is one base from a much larger clone. The chain joins TRBV5-1 to TRBJ2-7; 7 bases match TRBD1. The J call is uncertain, as TRBJ2-1 better fits the DNA end. The CDR3 runs to 15 residues. Germline CDR1 is SGHRS and CDR2 is YFSETQ. DNA for the CDR3: TGCGCCAGCAGCCTCCCCGGGACAGCCGACTACGAGCAGTTCTTC. Protein: CASSLPGTADYEQFF.

The table lists this clonotype with many counts. V is TRBV5-1 and J is TRBJ2-2, with 10 bases matching TRBD1. Germline V lookup: CDR1 SGHRS, CDR2 YFSETQ. V gave up 0 bases and J gave up 1 base; unmatched junction bases: 9. There are 19 residues in the CDR3. CDR3 loop: CASSLEGTGASLNTGELFF. The CDR3 DNA sequence: TGCGCCAGCAGCTTGGAGGGGACAGGGGCTTCCCTGAACACCGGGGAGCTGTTTTTT. Full variable domain (rest looked up from reference TRBV5-1 and TRBJ2-2): KAGVTQTPRYLIKTRGQQVTLSCSPISGHRSVSWYQQTPGQGLQFLFEYFSETQRNKGNFPGRFSGRQFSNSRSEMNVSTLELGDSALYLCASSLEGTGASLNTGELFFGEGSRLTVL.

This clonotype was detected many times. The chain carries TRBV7-2 and TRBJ2-3; no reliable D call. Germline assignment: CDR1 SGHTA and CDR2 FQGNSA. The CDR3 is 15 residues long. Trimming stripped 4 bases from V and 4 bases from J, with 15 bases between. The CDR3 DNA sequence: TGTGCCAGCAGCTCCTGGACCTCGGGCGCAGATACGCAGTATTTT. This codes for CASSSWTSGADTQYF. The full variable domain, in which reference TRBV7-2 and TRBJ2-3 provide the parts outside the CDR3, is GAGVSQSPSNKVTEKGKDVELRCDPISGHTALYWYRQSLGQGLEFLIYFQGNSAPDKSGLPSDRFSAERTGGSVSTLTIQRTQQEDSAVYLCASSSWTSGADTQYFGPGTRLTVL.

This clonotype occurred many times. J is TRBJ1-1 and V is TRBV4-3, with 9 bases matching TRBD1. Germline CDR1 reads LGHNA; CDR2 reads YSLEER. The CDR3 sequence is 14 residues long. J lost 6 bases, V lost 4 bases, and 6 bases had no gene match. The CDR3 here is CASSPDRGKPEAFF. In DNA form, the CDR3 reads TGCGCCAGCAGCCCGGACAGGGGAAAACCTGAAGCTTTCTTT.

This clonotype occurred many times. The chain recombines TRBV7-3 with TRBJ1-1; D remains ambiguous. This CDR3 region has 13 residues. Germline V gives CDR1 SGHTA, CDR2 FQGTGA. V shed 6 bases and J shed 2 bases, with 10 bases lying between them. CDR3 residues: CASSSSPNTEAFF. The DNA of the CDR3 is TGTGCCAGCAGTTCCTCCCCTAACACTGAAGCTTTCTTT. Full variable domain (rest looked up from reference TRBV7-3 and TRBJ1-1): GAGVSQTPSNKVTEKGKYVELRCDPISGHTALYWYRQSLGQGPEFLIYFQGTGAADDSGLPNDRFFAVRPEGSVSTLKIQRTERGDSAVYLCASSSSPNTEAFFGQGTRLTVV.

Many counts were recorded for this clonotype. The V call is TRBV5-1, the J call TRBJ2-5, with D maybe TRBD1 (6 bases). Germline CDR1 and CDR2: SGHRS and YFSETQ. The CDR3 loop spans 15 amino acids. Trimming stripped 0 bases from V and 2 bases from J, with 11 bases between. CDR3 sequence reads: CASSLAGHLQETQYF. The CDR3 DNA reads TGCGCCAGCAGCTTGGCGGGACATCTTCAAGAGACCCAGTACTTC.

This clonotype occurred many times. The gene calls are TRBV21-1 and TRBJ1-5; the D call TRBD1 from the table was never checked on the DNA. TRBV21-1 is shown as a pseudogene. CDR3 length equals 16 residues. The DNA for the CDR3 is TGTGCCAGCAGCATCCGGGACAGGGGGCTTAGTCAGCCCCAGCATTTT. It translates to CASSIRDRGLSQPQHF.

This clonotype was counted at least ten times. The J gene is TRBJ2-7, the V gene TRBV7-6, with 7 bases identical to TRBD1. V lost 3 bases, J lost 4 bases, and 3 bases stayed unmatched. CDR3 length: 13 residues. Germline values: CDR1 SGHVS, CDR2 FNYEAQ. In DNA form, the CDR3 reads TGTGCCAGCAGCTTGGGGACAGTATACGAGCAGTACTTC. This codes for CASSLGTVYEQYF.

This clonotype was recorded many times. This sequence joins TRBV29-1 and TRBJ2-5; 10 bases are shared with TRBD2. The length of the CDR3 is 13 residues. Unmatched junction bases numbered 4, after V lost 7 bases and J lost 2 bases. Per the germline V gene, CDR1 is SQVTM and CDR2 is ANQGSEA. This chain's CDR3 is CSEASGGQETQYF. The CDR3 DNA follows: TGCAGCGAGGCTAGCGGGGGACAAGAGACCCAGTACTTC.

This clonotype showed up many times. The gene calls are TRBV3-1 and TRBJ2-6, with D tentatively TRBD2 (6 bases). Germline-derived CDR1 and CDR2 are LGHDT and YNNKEL (reference sequence). This CDR3 spans 15 amino acids. Deletions cut 2 bases from V and 5 bases from J, with 10 bases between. DNA for the CDR3: TGTGCCAGCAGCCAAACGGCGGGGAGGGCCAACGTCCTGACTTTC. Translating gives CASSQTAGRANVLTF.

Many counts were recorded for this clonotype. The genes are TRBV20-1 and TRBJ2-5; 12 bases agree with TRBD2. Trimming cost V 6 bases and J 4 bases; bases outside gene matches: 9. The germline V gene has CDR1 DFQATT and CDR2 SNEGSKA (reference sequence). The CDR3 length is 15 residues. The CDR3 sequence is CSADLAGGPGETQYF. CDR3 in DNA: TGCAGTGCAGACCTAGCGGGGGGGCCGGGAGAGACCCAGTACTTC.

This clonotype was counted many times. This chain uses TRBV5-6 with TRBJ1-2; no clear D. CDR1 and CDR2 (germline): SGHDT, YYEEEE. The V end was cut by 4 bases, the J end by 4 bases, with 8 bases between. This CDR3 has 12 residues. The CDR3 spells CASSTGLYGYTF. The CDR3 nucleotides are TGTGCCAGCAGCACGGGCCTCTATGGCTACACCTTC.

This clonotype was recorded many times. The chain couples TRBV7-3 to TRBJ2-3; TRBD2 aligns across 12 bases. The CDR3 covers 15 residues. CDR1 and CDR2 (germline): SGHTA, FQGTGA. The junction had 5 bases not matched to a gene; V was cut back by 5 bases and J by 5 bases. The CDR3: CASSARLAGVDTQYF. CDR3 bases: TGTGCCAGCAGCGCCCGACTAGCGGGGGTAGATACGCAGTATTTT.

This clonotype was recorded many times. This chain connects TRBV6-5 to TRBJ1-6; D is unresolved. The V end was cut by 2 bases, the J end by 7 bases, with 9 bases between. The CDR3 has 14 amino acids. In germline, CDR1 is MNHEY, CDR2 SVGAGI. CDR3 nucleotide sequence: TGTGCCAGCAGTTACAGGCCGGACAATTCACCCCTCCACTTT. As protein: CASSYRPDNSPLHF.

This clonotype was seen at least ten times. This chain joins TRBV12-3 or TRBV12-4 and TRBJ1-1; D remains ambiguous. V was clipped by 6 bases and J by 0 bases, with 11 bases between them. The CDR3 runs to 14 residues. For the CDR3, the DNA is TGTGCCAGCAGGGCCCCCCGAATGAACACTGAAGCTTTCTTT. It is translated as CASRAPRMNTEAFF.

In this sample, this clonotype turned up many times. The rearrangement uses TRBV7-6 and TRBJ1-1; tentatively, D is TRBD1 (6 bases). Trimming left V 3 bases short and J 2 bases short, with 16 bases between. Germline CDR1 reads SGHVS; CDR2 reads FNYEAQ. This CDR3 has 16 residues. The DNA of the CDR3 is TGTGCCAGCAGCTTTCGAGGGGGGCCCTTCAACACTGAAGCTTTCTTT. It translates to CASSFRGGPFNTEAFF.

This clonotype has at least ten counts. The V gene is TRBV27, the J gene TRBJ2-1; TRBD2 agrees at 12 bases. The CDR3 has 14 residues. The V gene end was trimmed by 6 bases and the J gene end by 5 bases; junction bases not matched to a gene: 2. The germline gives CDR1 MNHEY, CDR2 SMNVEV (reference sequence). The CDR3 sequence is CASSGLAGNNEQFF. Written as DNA, the CDR3 is TGTGCCAGCAGCGGACTAGCGGGAAACAATGAGCAGTTCTTC.

This chain links TRBV5-1 with TRBJ2-5; the D is unclear. Trimming cost V 3 bases and J 5 bases, with 17 bases left between them. Germline values: CDR1 SGHRS, CDR2 YFSETQ. The CDR3 covers 15 residues. The CDR3 nucleotides are TGCGCCAGCAGCTCCCAGACCATAGTCGCCGAGACCCAGTACTTC. Protein sequence: CASSSQTIVAETQYF.

This clonotype was counted many times. The chain carries TRBV5-6 and TRBJ2-2, with unresolved D. The CDR3 extends over 13 amino acids. The V gene's germline CDR1 is SGHDT and CDR2 YYEEEE. The V and J ends lost 0 bases and 7 bases respectively, with 7 bases between them. The CDR3 bases are TGTGCCAGCAGCTTGGTCGGTGGCGGGGAGCTGTTTTTT. Translated, it gives CASSLVGGGELFF.

This clonotype appeared many times. J is TRBJ2-5 and V is TRBV3-1; a weak D match, TRBD1 (7 bases). The germline V gene encodes CDR1 LGHDT and CDR2 YNNKEL (reference sequence). This CDR3 comprises 15 residues. Trimming stripped 0 bases from V and 5 bases from J, with 13 bases between. CDR3 sequence reads: CASSQEVPGGETQYF. DNA of the CDR3: TGTGCCAGCAGCCAAGAGGTTCCAGGGGGGGAGACCCAGTACTTC.

This clonotype occurred many times. V gene TRBV12-3 or TRBV12-4 combines with J gene TRBJ2-5; D remains ambiguous. The CDR3 spans 11 residues. Trimming removed 3 bases from V and 5 bases from J, with 4 bases in between. The DNA for the CDR3 is TGTGCCAGCAGTTTTGTGGAGACCCAGTACTTC. Its protein product is CASSFVETQYF.

This clonotype was seen ten or more times. The rearrangement links TRBV6-5 to TRBJ2-1; weak D call: TRBD1 (5 bases). This CDR3 spans 14 amino acids. V dropped 5 bases and J dropped 2 bases, with 10 bases sitting between them. CDR1 is MNHEY, CDR2 SVGAGI, per germline. CDR3 residues: CASSMRTTYNEQFF. The CDR3 DNA reads TGTGCCAGCAGTATGCGGACAACCTACAATGAGCAGTTCTTC.

This clonotype was seen repeatedly, ten times or more. The genes are TRBV7-2 and TRBJ1-2; tentatively, D is TRBD1 (6 bases). The germline V gene encodes CDR1 SGHTA and CDR2 FQGNSA. V lost 5 bases and J 7 bases, leaving 17 bases between the germline ends. The CDR3 sequence is 14 residues long. CDR3 residues: CASSNGQRTSGYTF. CDR3 DNA sequence: TGTGCCAGCAGCAACGGACAGCGGACTAGTGGCTACACCTTC.